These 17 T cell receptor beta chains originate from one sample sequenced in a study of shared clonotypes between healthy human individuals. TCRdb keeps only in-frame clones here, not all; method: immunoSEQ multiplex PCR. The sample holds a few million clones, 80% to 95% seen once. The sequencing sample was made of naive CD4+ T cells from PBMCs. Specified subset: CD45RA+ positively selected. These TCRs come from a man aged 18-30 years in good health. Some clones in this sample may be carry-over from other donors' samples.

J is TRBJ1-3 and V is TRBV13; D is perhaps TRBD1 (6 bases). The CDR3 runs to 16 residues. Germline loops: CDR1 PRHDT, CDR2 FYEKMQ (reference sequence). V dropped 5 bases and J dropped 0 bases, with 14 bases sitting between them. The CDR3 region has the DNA TGTGCCAGCAGCCGACCAGGGGACTCCTCTGGAAACACCATATATTTT. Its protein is CASSRPGDSSGNTIYF.

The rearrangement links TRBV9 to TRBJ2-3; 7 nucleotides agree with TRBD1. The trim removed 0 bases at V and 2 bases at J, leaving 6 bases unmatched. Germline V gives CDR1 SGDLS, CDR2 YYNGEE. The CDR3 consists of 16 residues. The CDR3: CASSVGGQPLTDTQYF. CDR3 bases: TGTGCCAGCAGCGTAGGGGGACAGCCCCTCACAGATACGCAGTATTTT. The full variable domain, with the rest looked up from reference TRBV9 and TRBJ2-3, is DSGVTQTPKHLITATGQRVTLRCSPRSGDLSVYWYQQSLDQGLQFLIQYYNGEERAKGNILERFSAQQFPDLHSELNLSSLELGDSALYFCASSVGGQPLTDTQYFGPGTRLTVL.

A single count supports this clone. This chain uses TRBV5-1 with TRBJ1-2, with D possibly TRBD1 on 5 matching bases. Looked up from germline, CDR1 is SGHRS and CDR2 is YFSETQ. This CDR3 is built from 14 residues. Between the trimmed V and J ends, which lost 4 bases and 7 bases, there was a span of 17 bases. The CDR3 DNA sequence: TGCGCCAGCAGCGATCTTTCGGGAGGGGCTGGCTACACCTTC. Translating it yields CASSDLSGGAGYTF. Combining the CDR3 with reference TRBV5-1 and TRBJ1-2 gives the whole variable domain KAGVTQTPRYLIKTRGQQVTLSCSPISGHRSVSWYQQTPGQGLQFLFEYFSETQRNKGNFPGRFSGRQFSNSRSEMNVSTLELGDSALYLCASSDLSGGAGYTFGSGTRLTVV.

This CDR3 reads CASSVVPQAGMRTF. CDR3 coding DNA: TGTGCCAGCAGCGTAGTTCCTCAGGCAGGAATGCGCACCTTC. This chain connects TRBV9 to TRBJ1-2; D call uncertain. V lost 0 bases and J lost 13, with 19 bases in between. CDR1 and CDR2 (germline): SGDLS, YYNGEE. CDR3 size: 14 residues. Full variable domain (outside the CDR3, taken from reference TRBV9 and TRBJ1-2): DSGVTQTPKHLITATGQRVTLRCSPRSGDLSVYWYQQSLDQGLQFLIQYYNGEERAKGNILERFSAQQFPDLHSELNLSSLELGDSALYFCASSVVPQAGMRTFGSGTRLTVV.

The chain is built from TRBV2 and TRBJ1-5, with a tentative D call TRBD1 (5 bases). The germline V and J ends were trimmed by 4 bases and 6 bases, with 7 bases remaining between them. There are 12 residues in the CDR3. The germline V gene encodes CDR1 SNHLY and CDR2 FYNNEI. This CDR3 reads CASSGGTQPQHF. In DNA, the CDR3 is TGTGCCAGCAGTGGCGGGACTCAGCCCCAGCATTTT.

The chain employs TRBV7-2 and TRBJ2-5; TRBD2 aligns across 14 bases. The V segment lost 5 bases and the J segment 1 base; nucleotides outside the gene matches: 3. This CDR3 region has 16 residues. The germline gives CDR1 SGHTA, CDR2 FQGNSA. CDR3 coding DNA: TGTGCCAGCAGCCTAGGGACTAGCGGGGGCCAAGAGACCCAGTACTTC. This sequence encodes CASSLGTSGGQETQYF.

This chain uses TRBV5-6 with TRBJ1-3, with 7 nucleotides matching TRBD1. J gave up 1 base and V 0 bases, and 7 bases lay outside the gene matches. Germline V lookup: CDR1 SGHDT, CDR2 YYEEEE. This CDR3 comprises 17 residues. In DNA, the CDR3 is TGTGCCAGCAGCTTGGGACCTCCGGACAGGTCTGGAAACACCATATATTTT. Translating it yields CASSLGPPDRSGNTIYF.

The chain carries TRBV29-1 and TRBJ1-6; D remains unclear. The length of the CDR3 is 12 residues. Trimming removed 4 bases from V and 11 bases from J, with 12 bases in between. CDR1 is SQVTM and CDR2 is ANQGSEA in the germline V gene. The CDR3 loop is CSVVATPPPLHF. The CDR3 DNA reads TGCAGCGTTGTTGCGACCCCCCCACCCCTCCACTTT.

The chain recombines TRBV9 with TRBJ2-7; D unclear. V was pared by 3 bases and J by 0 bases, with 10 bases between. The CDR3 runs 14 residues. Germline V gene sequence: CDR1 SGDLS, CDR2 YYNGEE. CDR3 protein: CASSETVYSYEQYF. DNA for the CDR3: TGTGCCAGCAGCGAGACGGTTTACTCCTACGAGCAGTACTTC.

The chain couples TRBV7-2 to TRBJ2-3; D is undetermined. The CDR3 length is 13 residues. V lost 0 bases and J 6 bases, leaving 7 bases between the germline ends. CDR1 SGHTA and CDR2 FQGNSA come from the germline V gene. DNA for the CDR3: TGTGCCAGCAGCTTAGCGCTAGGGGATACGCAGTATTTT. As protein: CASSLALGDTQYF.

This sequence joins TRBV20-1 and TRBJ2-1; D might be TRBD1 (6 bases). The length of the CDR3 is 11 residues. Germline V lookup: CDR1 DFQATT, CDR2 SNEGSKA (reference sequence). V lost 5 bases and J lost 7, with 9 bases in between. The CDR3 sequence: CSAGQQNEQFF. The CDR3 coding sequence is TGCAGTGCTGGACAGCAGAATGAGCAGTTCTTC.

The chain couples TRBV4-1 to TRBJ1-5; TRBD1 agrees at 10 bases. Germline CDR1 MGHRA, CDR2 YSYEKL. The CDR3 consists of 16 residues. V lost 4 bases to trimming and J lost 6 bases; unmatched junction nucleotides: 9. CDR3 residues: CASSPRDRGRGQPQHF. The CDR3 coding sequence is TGCGCCAGCAGCCCCCGGGACAGGGGAAGAGGTCAGCCCCAGCATTTT.

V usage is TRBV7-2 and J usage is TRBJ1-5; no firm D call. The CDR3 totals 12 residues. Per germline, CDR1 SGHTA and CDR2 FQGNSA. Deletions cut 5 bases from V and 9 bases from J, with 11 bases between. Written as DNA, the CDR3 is TGTGCCAGCAGCCCTGGGGTGGGGCCCCAGCATTTT. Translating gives CASSPGVGPQHF.

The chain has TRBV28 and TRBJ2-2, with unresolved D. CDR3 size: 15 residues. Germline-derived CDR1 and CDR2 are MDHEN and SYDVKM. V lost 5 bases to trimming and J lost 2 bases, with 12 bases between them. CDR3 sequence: CASSNPFFNTGELFF. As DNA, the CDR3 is TGTGCCAGCAGTAATCCCTTTTTTAACACCGGGGAGCTGTTTTTT.

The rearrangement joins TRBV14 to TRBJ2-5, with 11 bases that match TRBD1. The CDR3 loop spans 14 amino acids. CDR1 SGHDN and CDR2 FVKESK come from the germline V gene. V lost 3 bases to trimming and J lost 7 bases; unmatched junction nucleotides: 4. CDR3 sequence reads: CASSHPGTGGTQYF. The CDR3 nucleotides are TGTGCCAGCAGCCATCCCGGGACAGGGGGGACCCAGTACTTC.

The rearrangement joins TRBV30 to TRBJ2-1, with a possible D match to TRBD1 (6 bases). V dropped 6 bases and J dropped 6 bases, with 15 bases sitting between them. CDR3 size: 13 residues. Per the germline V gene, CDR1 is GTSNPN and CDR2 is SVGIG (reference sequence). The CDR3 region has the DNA TGTGCCTGTAACAGGGTAATAGGCAATGAGCAGTTCTTC. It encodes CACNRVIGNEQFF.

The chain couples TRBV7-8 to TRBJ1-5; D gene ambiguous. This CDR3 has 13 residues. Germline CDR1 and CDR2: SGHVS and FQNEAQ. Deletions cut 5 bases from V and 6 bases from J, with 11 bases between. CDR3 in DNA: TGTGCCAGCAGCCGAATGGAGGCTCAGCCCCAGCATTTT. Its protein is CASSRMEAQPQHF.